The rows below give T cell receptor beta chains drawn from one sample of a study of blood T cell repertoires in COVID-19. Here immunoSEQ multiplex PCR was the method, and the copy in TCRdb shows in-frame clones only, minus some. The table includes around 470,000 clones, around 91% detected once. Sequenced sample: PBMCs or T cells enriched from blood (not recorded which). The receptors stem from a young man who had recovered from COVID-19. Both conserved end residues are part of each CDR3. The D gene is left open where the match is weak. Clone size is stated in some rows and not others, as once, few, many or a class when expanded.

J gene: TRBJ1-4; clone size: once; V gene: TRBV9; D gene: .; CDR3 DNA: TGTGCCAGCAGCGCCGGGGTGGGTGAAAAACTGTTTTTT; CDR3 protein: CASSAGVGEKLFF
J gene: TRBJ2-1; clone size: .; V gene: TRBV19; D gene: TRBD2; CDR3 DNA: TGTGCCAGTAGCCCGGGACTAACCTACAATGAGCAGTTCTTC; CDR3 protein: CASSPGLTYNEQFF
J gene: TRBJ1-1; clone size: .; V gene: TRBV7-2; D gene: TRBD1; CDR3 DNA: TGTGCCAGCAGCTTAAGGGCGAAGGGGGCTCCAAACACTGAAGCTTTCTTT; CDR3 protein: CASSLRAKGAPNTEAFF
J gene: TRBJ1-4; clone size: .; V gene: TRBV3-1/TRBV3-2; D gene: TRBD1; CDR3 DNA: TGTGCCAGCAGCCACGATCTCGGGACAGGGTCTGAAAAACTGTTTTTT; CDR3 protein: CASSHDLGTGSEKLFF
J gene: TRBJ1-3; clone size: .; V gene: TRBV12-5; D gene: .; CDR3 DNA: TGTGCTAGTTCTAGGCCTGGAAACACCATATATTTT; CDR3 protein: CASSRPGNTIYF
J gene: TRBJ1-5; clone size: .; V gene: TRBV6-5; D gene: .; CDR3 DNA: TGTGCCAGCAGTCTCGACGGGAATCAGCCCCAGCATTTT; CDR3 protein: CASSLDGNQPQHF
J gene: TRBJ1-6; clone size: few; V gene: TRBV5-4; D gene: TRBD1; CDR3 DNA: TGTGCCAGCAGCCGGGACAGGGGGAATTCACCCCTCCACTTT; CDR3 protein: CASSRDRGNSPLHF
J gene: TRBJ1-1; clone size: .; V gene: TRBV21-1; D gene: .; CDR3 DNA: TGTGCCAGCGGAGGCCATCTGAACACTGAAGCTTTCTTT; CDR3 protein: CASGGHLNTEAFF
J gene: TRBJ1-3; clone size: .; V gene: TRBV27; D gene: .; CDR3 DNA: TGTGCCAGCAGTCCCGACAACTCTGGAAACACCATATATTTT; CDR3 protein: CASSPDNSGNTIYF
J gene: TRBJ2-3; clone size: .; V gene: TRBV19; D gene: TRBD1; CDR3 DNA: TGTGCCAGTAGTAGCCGGGACAGGGGAGATACGCAGTATTTT; CDR3 protein: CASSSRDRGDTQYF
J gene: TRBJ2-1; clone size: .; V gene: TRBV5-1; D gene: .; CDR3 DNA: TGCGCCAGCCAGACGGGAGTTGAGCAGTTCTTC; CDR3 protein: CASQTGVEQFF
J gene: TRBJ2-1; clone size: .; V gene: TRBV28; D gene: .; CDR3 DNA: TGTGCCAGCAGTTTGGACAGAAACAATGAGCAGTTCTTC; CDR3 protein: CASSLDRNNEQFF
J gene: TRBJ1-1; clone size: .; V gene: TRBV6-5; D gene: TRBD1; CDR3 DNA: TGTGCCAGCAGTTACCGGACAGGGAGGGGGAGCACTGAAGCTTTCTTT; CDR3 protein: CASSYRTGRGSTEAFF
J gene: TRBJ2-3; clone size: .; V gene: TRBV5-1; D gene: TRBD2; CDR3 DNA: TGCGCCAGCAGCTTCTCGCGGGAGGCAGATACGCAGTATTTT; CDR3 protein: CASSFSREADTQYF
J gene: TRBJ1-2; clone size: few; V gene: TRBV6-5; D gene: TRBD1; CDR3 DNA: TGTGCCAGCAGAGAGGCGGGACAGGGGTTTGGCTACACCTTC; CDR3 protein: CASREAGQGFGYTF
J gene: TRBJ1-5; clone size: .; V gene: TRBV2; D gene: .; CDR3 DNA: TGTGCCAGCTGCCGGACACTCTACAATCAGCCCCAGCATTTT; CDR3 protein: CASCRTLYNQPQHF
J gene: TRBJ1-5; clone size: .; V gene: TRBV7-8; D gene: .; CDR3 DNA: TGTGCCAGCAGCCTGCTAGGGGTTAGTCAGCCCCAGCATTTT; CDR3 protein: CASSLLGVSQPQHF
J gene: TRBJ1-4; clone size: .; V gene: TRBV24-1; D gene: .; CDR3 DNA: TGTGCCTCCCCAGGTGCAACTAATGAAAAACTGTTTTTT; CDR3 protein: CASPGATNEKLFF
J gene: TRBJ2-1; clone size: .; V gene: TRBV2; D gene: .; CDR3 DNA: TGTGCCAGCAGGGACTGGCCAAGCTCCTACAATGAGCAGTTCTTC; CDR3 protein: CASRDWPSSYNEQFF
J gene: TRBJ2-1; clone size: once; V gene: TRBV6-6; D gene: TRBD2; CDR3 DNA: TGTGCCAGCAGTCGCCGGACTAGCGGGCCGAAAGACGATGAGCAGTTCTTC; CDR3 protein: CASSRRTSGPKDDEQFF
J gene: TRBJ1-2; clone size: .; V gene: TRBV1; D gene: .; CDR3 DNA: TGCACCAGTCCCCGGGGTGGTGGCTACACCTTC; CDR3 protein: CTSPRGGGYTF
J gene: TRBJ1-1; clone size: .; V gene: TRBV21-1; D gene: .; CDR3 DNA: TGTGCCAGCAGCAAATTAAGGTTGCGGGGCAGACCGAACACTGAAGCTTTCTTT; CDR3 protein: CASSKLRLRGRPNTEAFF
J gene: TRBJ2-1; clone size: .; V gene: TRBV6-5; D gene: TRBD2; CDR3 DNA: TGTGCCAGCAGCGGACTAGCGGGAGATCTCGATGAGCAGTTCTTC; CDR3 protein: CASSGLAGDLDEQFF
J gene: TRBJ2-3; clone size: .; V gene: TRBV27; D gene: TRBD2; CDR3 DNA: TGTGCCAGCAGTTTAAGGGGCGGGAGGAGCACAGATACGCAGTATTTT; CDR3 protein: CASSLRGGRSTDTQYF
J gene: TRBJ1-4; clone size: once; V gene: TRBV28; D gene: .; CDR3 DNA: TGTGCCAGCAGTTTATTGACAGGTGGGATCGGCTTGGCAGGTGAAAAACTGTTTTTT; CDR3 protein: CASSLLTGGIGLAGEKLFF